This TCR beta chain comes out of a study of Ad26.COV2.S vaccination and SARS-CoV-2 variants. TCRdb's copy holds only in-frame clones and misses some; the assay was immunoSEQ multiplex PCR. The sample lists about 180,000 clones, approximately 88% seen once, with approximately 6% in the top ten. Remarks on this clone: Its antigen remains unknown.

This CDR3 spans 13 amino acids. V was clipped by 8 bases and J by 7 bases; unmatched bases: 10. In germline, CDR1 is MNHEY, CDR2 SVGAGI. General study results and limits: Assessments of TCR breadth and depth may have underestimated the total T cell responses. Placebo and vaccine recipients had non-spike TCR breadth that was similar. Placebo recipients trailed vaccine recipients in spike-specific TCR breadth. It was reported that spike-specific CD8+ and CD4+ T cell responses were substantially broad after vaccination.

Sequences were derived from peripheral blood, sampled after recovery from COVID-19. This clonotype was obtained from a human donor who had recovered from COVID-19. This chain joins TRBV6-5 and TRBJ2-7, with 8 bases identical to TRBD2. This CDR3 is CASALAGWEEQYF. The CDR3 region has the DNA TGTGCCAGCGCCTTAGCGGGATGGGAAGAGCAGTACTTC.